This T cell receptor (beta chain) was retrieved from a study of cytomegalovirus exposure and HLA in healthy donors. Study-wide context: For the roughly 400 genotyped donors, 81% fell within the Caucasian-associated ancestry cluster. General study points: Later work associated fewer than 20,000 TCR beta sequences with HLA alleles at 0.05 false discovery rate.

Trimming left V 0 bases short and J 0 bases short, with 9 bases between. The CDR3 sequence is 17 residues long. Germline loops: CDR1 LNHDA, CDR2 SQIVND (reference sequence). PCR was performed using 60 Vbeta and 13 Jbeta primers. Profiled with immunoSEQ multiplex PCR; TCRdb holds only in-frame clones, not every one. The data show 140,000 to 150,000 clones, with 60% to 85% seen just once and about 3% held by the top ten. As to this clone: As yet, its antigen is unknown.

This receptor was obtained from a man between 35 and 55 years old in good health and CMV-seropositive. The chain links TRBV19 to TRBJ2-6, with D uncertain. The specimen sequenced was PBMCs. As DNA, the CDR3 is TGTGCCAGTAGTATAGATCGTCGCAGCTCTGGGGCCAACGTCCTGACTTTC. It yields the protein CASSIDRRSSGANVLTF.